The 29 T cell receptor beta chains below all came from one sample that was sequenced in a study of chemoradiotherapy in HPV16-positive cancers. Sequenced by immunoSEQ multiplex PCR; TCRdb stores in-frame clones only, minus some. There are about 7,000 clones in the sample; approximately 88% occur only once, and more than 2% lies in the top ten. Sequencing used tumor tissue, obtained from a patient who underwent chemoradiotherapy. Receptors originate from a human donor with HPV-associated anogenital cancer.

This rearrangement joins TRBV2 to TRBJ2-3; D perhaps matches TRBD2 (6 bases). Trimming removed 4 bases at V and 3 bases at J, with 11 bases between. The CDR3 extends over 14 amino acids. The germline gives CDR1 SNHLY, CDR2 FYNNEI. The CDR3 coding sequence is TGTGCCAGCAGTGGCGGGAAAGGGACAGATACGCAGTATTTT. This codes for CASSGGKGTDTQYF.

The rearrangement uses TRBV19 and TRBJ2-5; D ambiguous. Germline values: CDR1 LNHDA, CDR2 SQIVND (reference sequence). V was cut by 10 bases and J by 5 bases, with 11 bases left in between. The CDR3 has 11 amino acids. The CDR3 nucleotides read TGTGCCACCCCCTATGGGGAGACCCAGTACTTC. Translating it yields CATPYGETQYF.

The CDR3 loop reads CASSQEGTSGSGYEQYF. As DNA, the CDR3 is TGTGCCAGCAGCCAAGAGGGGACTAGCGGGAGTGGATACGAGCAGTACTTC. This chain links TRBV4-2 with TRBJ2-7; 14 positions match TRBD2. Per the germline V gene, CDR1 is LGHNA and CDR2 is YNFKEQ. J lost 4 bases, V lost 0 bases, and 5 bases had no gene match. The CDR3 is 17 amino acids.

This clone appeared once. The identical CDR3 is also encoded by other nucleotide sequences in the sample. The V call is TRBV5-1, the J call TRBJ2-3; TRBD2 matches 8 bases. The CDR3 spans 14 residues. Germline lookup yields CDR1 SGHRS and CDR2 YFSETQ. Trimming cost V 4 bases and J 3 bases; bases outside gene matches: 4. The CDR3 spells CASSPGLETDTQYF. CDR3 in DNA: TGCGCCAGCAGCCCGGGACTAGAGACAGATACGCAGTATTTT.

V gene TRBV7-9 combines with J gene TRBJ2-3; 10 bases are shared with TRBD1. The CDR3 extends over 14 amino acids. Per the germline V gene, CDR1 is SEHNR and CDR2 is FQNEAQ (reference sequence). J was trimmed by 4 bases and V by 8 bases; bases with no gene match: 6. The CDR3 sequence: CASLSGQGSDTQYF. CDR3 sequence (DNA): TGTGCCAGCTTGTCGGGACAGGGGTCAGATACGCAGTATTTT.

The CDR3 nucleotides are TGTGCCAGCAGCTCCATCCCGACAGGGCCCTACGAGCAGTACTTC. Protein: CASSSIPTGPYEQYF. The rearrangement joins TRBV7-2 to TRBJ2-7; 7 bases are shared with TRBD1. This CDR3 spans 15 amino acids. Unmatched junction bases numbered 8, after V lost 4 bases and J lost 2 bases. Germline-derived CDR1 and CDR2 are SGHTA and FQGNSA.

The CDR3 sequence: CASSSKSGRRDTQYF. CDR3 in DNA: TGTGCCAGCAGCTCCAAAAGCGGGAGACGTGATACGCAGTATTTT. The chain joins TRBV5-6 to TRBJ2-3; 8 nucleotides line up with TRBD2. V was pared by 3 bases and J by 6 bases, with 9 bases of the junction left unmatched. Germline loops: CDR1 SGHDT, CDR2 YYEEEE. The CDR3 consists of 15 residues. Full variable domain (missing parts from reference TRBV5-6 and TRBJ2-3): DAGVTQSPTHLIKTRGQQVTLRCSPKSGHDTVSWYQQALGQGPQFIFQYYEEEERQRGNFPDRFSGHQFPNYSSELNVNALLLGDSALYLCASSSKSGRRDTQYFGPGTRLTVL.

The chain employs TRBV5-1 and TRBJ2-3, with a tentative D call TRBD1 (6 bases). Per the germline V gene, CDR1 is SGHRS and CDR2 is YFSETQ. CDR3 length equals 15 residues. Deletions cut 5 bases from V and 3 bases from J, with 16 bases between. CDR3 region: CASSMDRRTTDTQYF. The CDR3 region has the DNA TGCGCCAGCAGTATGGACAGAAGAACTACAGATACGCAGTATTTT.

This chain connects TRBV11-3 to TRBJ2-5; D ambiguous. CDR3 length: 15 amino acids. The germline V gene encodes CDR1 SGHNT and CDR2 YENEEA. V was shortened by 4 bases and J by 5 bases, with 17 bases between the two germline ends. This CDR3 is CASSSSSGSRETQYF. CDR3 DNA: TGTGCCAGCAGCTCCTCTTCCGGATCGAGGGAGACCCAGTACTTC.

The sample holds one count of this clone. The chain couples TRBV10-2 to TRBJ2-1; 10 bases agree with TRBD2. Germline V lookup: CDR1 WSHSY, CDR2 SAAADI. The CDR3 has 14 residues. V was pared by 6 bases and J by 8 bases, with 7 bases of the junction left unmatched. The CDR3 is CASRPSGSPYEQFF. DNA for the CDR3: TGCGCCAGCAGACCTAGCGGGAGTCCCTATGAGCAGTTCTTC.

The chain links TRBV5-4 to TRBJ2-2; TRBD2 agrees at 13 bases. CDR3 length: 16 amino acids. The ends lost 3 bases at V and 5 bases at J; junction bases unmatched: 4. Germline CDR1 reads SGHNT; CDR2 reads YYREEE (reference sequence). DNA of the CDR3: TGTGCCAGCAGCTCCGGGACTAGCGGGAATACCGGGGAGCTGTTTTTT. Its protein is CASSSGTSGNTGELFF.

This clone was detected only once. The chain employs TRBV5-3 and TRBJ2-1; D may be TRBD1 (5 bases). TRBV5-3 is marked as an open reading frame, function uncertain. Between the trimmed V and J ends, which lost 3 bases and 1 base, there was a span of 17 bases. The CDR3 is made up of 17 amino acids. As DNA, the CDR3 is TGTGCCAGAAGCTCCCGACAGAACGGTGGATCCTACAATGAGCAGTTCTTC. Translation gives CARSSRQNGGSYNEQFF.

The gene calls are TRBV29-1 and TRBJ2-7; TRBD2 agrees at 12 bases. The CDR3 has 15 amino acids. CDR1 and CDR2 from the germline V gene are SQVTM and ANQGSEA. Trimming at V came to 6 bases and at J to 5 bases, leaving 11 bases not matched to a gene. The chain's CDR3 is CSVAQTSGSINEQYF. CDR3 in DNA: TGCAGCGTGGCCCAGACTAGCGGGAGTATAAACGAGCAGTACTTC.

The rearrangement uses TRBV5-6 and TRBJ2-4; D is unresolved. CDR3 size: 16 residues. Per germline, CDR1 SGHDT and CDR2 YYEEEE. V lost 5 bases, J lost 8 bases, and 23 bases lay in between. CDR3 sequence: CASSPASDPGRDIQYF. The DNA of the CDR3 is TGTGCCAGCAGTCCTGCCTCGGACCCCGGCCGGGACATTCAGTACTTC.

V is TRBV30 and J is TRBJ2-1; 11 nucleotides match TRBD2. The germline V gene has CDR1 GTSNPN and CDR2 SVGIG (reference sequence). Unmatched junction bases numbered 9, after V lost 2 bases and J lost 0 bases. The CDR3 has 18 residues. The CDR3 here is CAWSRLAGMGSSYNEQFF. The DNA of the CDR3 is TGTGCCTGGAGTAGACTAGCGGGGATGGGGAGCTCCTACAATGAGCAGTTCTTC.

The chain employs TRBV28 and TRBJ2-5; 10 bases line up with TRBD1. With 3 bases clipped from V and 4 bases from J, the junction kept 5 bases outside the gene matches. This CDR3 contains 15 residues. Germline V lookup: CDR1 MDHEN, CDR2 SYDVKM. The CDR3 bases are TGTGCCAGCAGTTTTGACAGGGGGCAGGGAGAGACCCAGTACTTC. Protein product: CASSFDRGQGETQYF.

This chain uses TRBV7-8 with TRBJ2-4; no firm D call. This CDR3 has 12 amino acids. Germline CDR1 is SGHVS and CDR2 is FQNEAQ. V lost 1 base and J 4 bases, leaving 2 bases between the germline ends. The CDR3 is CASSLEKNIQYF. The CDR3 DNA reads TGTGCCAGCAGCTTAGAGAAAAACATTCAGTACTTC.

The chain has TRBV5-5 and TRBJ2-5, with 9 bases matching TRBD2. V was clipped by 4 bases and J by 4 bases; unmatched bases: 8. Germline CDR1 is SGHKS and CDR2 is YYEKEE (reference sequence). This CDR3 region has 15 residues. CDR3 nucleotides: TGTGCCAGCAGCCCCTGGGGTAGCGGGAGAGAGACCCAGTACTTC. Protein sequence: CASSPWGSGRETQYF.

This chain links TRBV7-2 with TRBJ2-2; 10 bases fit TRBD2. The CDR3 consists of 16 residues. J gave up 3 bases and V 5 bases, and 6 bases lay outside the gene matches. Germline lookup yields CDR1 SGHTA and CDR2 FQGNSA. CDR3 amino acids: CASSLQSGRDTGELFF. CDR3 DNA sequence: TGTGCCAGCAGCCTCCAAAGCGGGAGGGACACCGGGGAGCTGTTTTTT.

This clone has just one count. V is TRBV11-3 and J is TRBJ1-2; D remains unclear. With 3 bases removed from V and 5 bases from J, the gap between germline ends came to 7 bases. The germline CDR1 and CDR2 sequences are SGHNT and YENEEA. This CDR3 is 12 amino acids long. The chain's CDR3 is CASSLGIYGYTF. The CDR3 DNA is TGTGCCAGCAGCTTGGGGATTTATGGCTACACCTTC. Variable domain in full (rest from reference TRBV11-3 and TRBJ1-2): EAGVVQSPRYKIIEKKQPVAFWCNPISGHNTLYWYLQNLGQGPELLIRYENEEAVDDSQLPKDRFSAERLKGVDSTLKIQPAELGDSAVYLCASSLGIYGYTFGSGTRLTVV.

The J gene is TRBJ2-5, the V gene TRBV18; D possibly matches TRBD1 or TRBD2 (5 bases each). Trimming took 6 bases from V and 5 from J, leaving 13 bases between them. The CDR3 covers 13 residues. CDR1 is KGHSH, CDR2 LQKENI, per germline. CDR3 nucleotide sequence: TGTGCCAGCTCGCCGCTAGAGGGGGAGACCCAGTACTTC. It specifies CASSPLEGETQYF. The full variable domain, completed using reference TRBV18 and TRBJ2-5, is NAGVMQNPRHLVRRRGQEARLRCSPMKGHSHVYWYRQLPEEGLKFMVYLQKENIIDESGMPKERFSAEFPKEGPSILRIQQVVRGDSAAYFCASSPLEGETQYFGPGTRLLVL.

This sequence joins TRBV7-2 and TRBJ2-7, with D maybe TRBD2 (5 bases). Germline V gene sequence: CDR1 SGHTA, CDR2 FQGNSA. The CDR3 spans 15 residues. Trimming took off 5 bases at V and 0 bases at J, with 14 bases between the two ends. The chain's CDR3 is CASSKSGQSSYEQYF. The CDR3 DNA reads as TGTGCCAGCAGCAAAAGCGGTCAAAGCTCCTACGAGCAGTACTTC.

This chain links TRBV4-1 with TRBJ2-3; perhaps TRBD1 as D (6 bases). The ends were cut back, 5 bases at V and 2 bases at J, with 17 bases in the middle. Per germline, CDR1 MGHRA and CDR2 YSYEKL. This CDR3 contains 16 residues. DNA for the CDR3: TGCGCCAGCAGCGCTCCCGGGACAACTTTCACAGATACGCAGTATTTT. Encoded protein: CASSAPGTTFTDTQYF.

J is TRBJ2-7 and V is TRBV9, with D hard to call. V shed 4 bases and J shed 5 bases, with 16 bases lying between them. The CDR3 runs 14 residues. Germline V CDR1 and CDR2: SGDLS, YYNGEE. CDR3 DNA: TGTGCCAGCAGCCCTCCTGCGCAGGATGACGAGCAGTACTTC. Translated: CASSPPAQDDEQYF.

The chain has TRBV27 and TRBJ1-2; TRBD1 matches at 7 bases. J was trimmed by 6 bases and V by 2 bases; bases with no gene match: 6. In germline, CDR1 is MNHEY, CDR2 SMNVEV (reference sequence). The CDR3 is made up of 14 amino acids. The CDR3 is CASSLNRGMDGYTF. The CDR3 region has the DNA TGTGCCAGCAGTTTAAACAGGGGAATGGATGGCTACACCTTC.

The gene calls are TRBV2 and TRBJ1-1; D is ambiguous. CDR1 SNHLY and CDR2 FYNNEI come from the germline V gene. The CDR3 extends over 14 amino acids. V lost 2 bases to trimming and J lost 1 base, with 8 bases between them. The CDR3 bases are TGTGCCAGCAGTGAATTCGGATCGAACACTGAAGCTTTCTTT. Residues: CASSEFGSNTEAFF.

The gene calls are TRBV5-3 and TRBJ1-2; D remains unclear. TRBV5-3 is identified as an open reading frame with a role that is uncertain. This CDR3 has 15 residues. Between the trimmed V and J ends, which lost 3 bases and 5 bases, there was a span of 17 bases. The CDR3 DNA reads as TGTGCCAGAAGCTGGTCGGTCAGCAGACTTTATGGCTACACCTTC. Residues: CARSWSVSRLYGYTF.

The count of this clone is one. The chain is built from TRBV19 and TRBJ2-3; D possibly corresponds to TRBD1 (6 bases). CDR1 is LNHDA, CDR2 SQIVND, per germline (reference sequence). Trimming stripped 6 bases from V and 1 base from J, with 14 bases between. The length of the CDR3 is 15 residues. The CDR3 DNA sequence: TGTGCCAGTAGCGAATCAGGGGACGGCACAGATACGCAGTATTTT. Its protein product is CASSESGDGTDTQYF.

This rearrangement joins TRBV9 to TRBJ1-2, with a weak D call TRBD1 (5 bases). This CDR3 is 12 amino acids long. V was shortened by 4 bases and J by 7 bases, with 11 bases between the two germline ends. Germline assignment: CDR1 SGDLS and CDR2 YYNGEE. The CDR3 DNA sequence: TGTGCCAGCAGCTCAGGGCTCGGTGGCTACACCTTC. Translated, it gives CASSSGLGGYTF.